A single sample gave rise to the 10 T cell receptor beta chains below, sequenced in a study of CD8 T cells in ankylosing spondylitis. Each CDR3 protein gets one entry after TCRdb re-called the 5' RACE reads with MiXCR. The sample shows around 130,000 distinct CDR3 sequences, about 6.5% of them seen only once. Material: blood, either unsorted or a sorted T cell fraction (not recorded which). The receptors stem from a male donor with ankylosing spondylitis or in good health (not recorded which).

Only a few counts were recorded for this clonotype. This chain links TRBV20-1 with TRBJ1-4, with D tentatively TRBD1 (6 bases). There are 16 residues in the CDR3. CDR1 and CDR2 (germline): DFQATT, SNEGSKA (reference sequence). Trimming stripped 1 base from V and 5 bases from J, with 17 bases between. The CDR3 region is CSARGQARGLNEKLFF. CDR3 in DNA: TGCAGTGCTAGAGGACAGGCGCGGGGGTTAAATGAAAAACTGTTTTTT.

The sample holds many counts of this clonotype. V is TRBV7-8 and J is TRBJ2-7; tentatively, D is TRBD1 or TRBD2 (5 bases each). The CDR3 has 13 residues. Trimming pared 4 bases from V and 7 bases from J, leaving 14 bases between. Per germline, CDR1 SGHVS and CDR2 FQNEAQ. The CDR3 region is CASSWGPSPEQYF. DNA for the CDR3: TGTGCCAGCAGCTGGGGACCCAGTCCAGAGCAGTACTTC.

This clonotype was counted only a few times. The V call is TRBV29-1, the J call TRBJ2-7; 8 bases line up with TRBD1. J lost 3 bases, V lost 3 bases, and 4 bases had no gene match. From germline, CDR1 is SQVTM and CDR2 ANQGSEA. This CDR3 is built from 13 residues. CDR3 residues: CSVEGTGLYEQYF. The CDR3 DNA reads TGCAGCGTTGAGGGGACAGGCCTCTACGAGCAGTACTTC.

This clonotype was picked up many times. The DNA for the CDR3 is TGTGCCATCACCCCGGGGGGTAGGAACTATGGCTACACCTTC. Amino acids: CAITPGGRNYGYTF. This chain links TRBV10-3 with TRBJ1-2; D is possibly TRBD1 (5 bases). Germline V lookup: CDR1 ENHRY, CDR2 SYGVKD. This CDR3 has 14 residues. Trimming removed 7 bases at V and 2 bases at J, with 14 bases between.

This clonotype showed up many times. The chain joins TRBV27 to TRBJ1-5; perhaps TRBD1 as D (5 bases). Between the trimmed V and J ends, which lost 6 bases and 1 base, there was a span of 13 bases. CDR3 length: 15 amino acids. From germline, CDR1 is MNHEY and CDR2 SMNVEV (reference sequence). CDR3 coding DNA: TGTGCCAGCAGGACAGTGGGTACGAGCAATCAGCCCCAGCATTTT. The encoded protein is CASRTVGTSNQPQHF.

This clonotype appeared many times. V gene TRBV28 combines with J gene TRBJ2-7, with D perhaps matching TRBD1 (6 bases). CDR3 length: 18 amino acids. Trimming pared 3 bases from V and 0 bases from J, leaving 21 bases between. The germline V gene has CDR1 MDHEN and CDR2 SYDVKM. The CDR3 DNA is TGTGCCAGCAGTTTGGGGGTCAGGGACATCCAAAGCTCCTACGAGCAGTACTTC. Translating it yields CASSLGVRDIQSSYEQYF.

The table lists this clonotype with many counts. The V and J genes are TRBV2 and TRBJ2-1; 11 bases are shared with TRBD1. The germline V gene encodes CDR1 SNHLY and CDR2 FYNNEI. J was trimmed by 7 bases and V by 4 bases; bases with no gene match: 3. This CDR3 is 14 amino acids long. The CDR3 DNA sequence: TGTGCCAGCAGTGTGGGACAGGGGGTAAATGAGCAGTTCTTC. Its translation: CASSVGQGVNEQFF.

This clonotype has a count of ten or more. This sequence joins TRBV27 and TRBJ2-7; 14 bases are a match to TRBD2. The CDR3 runs 16 residues. Germline lookup yields CDR1 MNHEY and CDR2 SMNVEV (reference sequence). With 5 bases clipped from V and 5 bases from J, the junction kept 8 bases outside the gene matches. CDR3 sequence reads: CASSMQTSGRADEQYF. CDR3 sequence (DNA): TGTGCCAGCAGTATGCAGACTAGCGGGAGGGCCGACGAGCAGTACTTC.

This clonotype has a count of ten or more. This chain joins TRBV9 and TRBJ2-5; 8 nucleotides agree with TRBD1. V gave up 4 bases and J gave up 2 bases; unmatched junction bases: 4. From germline, CDR1 is SGDLS and CDR2 YYNGEE. There are 14 residues in the CDR3. The CDR3 DNA follows: TGTGCCAGCAGCACTCGGACAGGGCAAGAGACCCAGTACTTC. Translation: CASSTRTGQETQYF.

This clonotype came up many times. The rearrangement uses TRBV7-9 and TRBJ2-1; the match to TRBD1 covers 7 bases. The V gene end was trimmed by 5 bases and the J gene end by 7 bases; junction bases not matched to a gene: 11. The CDR3 sequence is 15 residues long. Germline-derived CDR1 and CDR2 are SEHNR and FQNEAQ (reference sequence). CDR3 loop: CASSHRQQGNNEQFF. CDR3 DNA sequence: TGTGCCAGCAGCCACCGACAACAGGGGAATAATGAGCAGTTCTTC.